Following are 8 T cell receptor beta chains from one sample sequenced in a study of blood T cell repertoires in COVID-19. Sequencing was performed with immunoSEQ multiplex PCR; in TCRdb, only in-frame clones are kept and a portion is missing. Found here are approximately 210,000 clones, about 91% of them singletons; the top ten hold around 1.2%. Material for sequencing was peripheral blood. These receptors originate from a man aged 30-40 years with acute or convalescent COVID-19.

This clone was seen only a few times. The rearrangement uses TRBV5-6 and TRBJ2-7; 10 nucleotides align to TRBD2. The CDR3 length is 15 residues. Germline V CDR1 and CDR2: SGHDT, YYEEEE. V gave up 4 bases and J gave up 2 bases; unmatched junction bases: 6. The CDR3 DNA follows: TGTGCCAGCAGCATAGGGACTAGCGTAGCCTACGAGCAGTACTTC. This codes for CASSIGTSVAYEQYF.

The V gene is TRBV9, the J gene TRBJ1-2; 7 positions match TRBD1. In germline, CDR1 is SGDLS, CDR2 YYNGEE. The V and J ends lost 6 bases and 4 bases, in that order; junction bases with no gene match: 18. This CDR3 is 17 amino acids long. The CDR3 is CASNNDRESSFTYGYTF. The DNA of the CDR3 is TGTGCCAGCAACAACGACAGGGAGTCTTCCTTTACCTATGGCTACACCTTC.

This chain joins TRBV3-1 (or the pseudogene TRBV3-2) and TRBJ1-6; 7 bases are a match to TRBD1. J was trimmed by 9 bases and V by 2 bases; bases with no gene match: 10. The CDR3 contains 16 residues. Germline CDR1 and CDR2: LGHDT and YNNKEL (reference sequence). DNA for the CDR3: TGTGCCAGCAGCCAACAACAGGGGTTTTTGAGTTCACCCCTCCACTTT. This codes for CASSQQQGFLSSPLHF.

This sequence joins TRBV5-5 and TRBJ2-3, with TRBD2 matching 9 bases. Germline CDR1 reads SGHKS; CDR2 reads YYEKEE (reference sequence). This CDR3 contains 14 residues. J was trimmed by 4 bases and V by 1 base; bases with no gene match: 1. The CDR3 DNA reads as TGTGCCAGCAGCTTGCTAGCGGGGCCAGATACGCAGTATTTT. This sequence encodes CASSLLAGPDTQYF.

The CDR3 bases are TGTGCCAGCAGCTTGTTCTTTGGAGACAGGACCTACGAGCAGTACTTC. Translation: CASSLFFGDRTYEQYF. The V call is TRBV5-6, the J call TRBJ2-7; tentatively, D is TRBD1 (6 bases). CDR3 length: 16 residues. V lost 1 base and J lost 2, with 16 bases in between. CDR1 is SGHDT, CDR2 YYEEEE, per germline.

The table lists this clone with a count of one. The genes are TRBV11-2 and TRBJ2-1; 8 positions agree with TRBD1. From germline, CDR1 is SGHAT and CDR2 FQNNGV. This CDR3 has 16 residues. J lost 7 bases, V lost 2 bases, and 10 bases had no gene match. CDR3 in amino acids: CASSLTGQALKNEQFF. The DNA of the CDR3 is TGTGCCAGCAGCTTAACGGGACAGGCACTGAAAAATGAGCAGTTCTTC.

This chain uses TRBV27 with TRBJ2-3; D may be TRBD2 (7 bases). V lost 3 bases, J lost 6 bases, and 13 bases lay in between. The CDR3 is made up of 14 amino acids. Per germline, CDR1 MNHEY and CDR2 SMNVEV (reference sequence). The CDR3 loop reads CASSLAGATDTQYF. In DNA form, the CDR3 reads TGTGCCAGCAGTTTGGCGGGGGCCACGGATACGCAGTATTTT.

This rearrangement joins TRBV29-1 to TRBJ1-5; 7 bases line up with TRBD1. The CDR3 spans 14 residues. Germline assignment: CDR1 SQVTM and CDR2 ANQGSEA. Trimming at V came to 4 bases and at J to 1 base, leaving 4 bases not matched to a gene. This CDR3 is CSVVGTDSNQPQHF. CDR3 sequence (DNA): TGCAGCGTTGTTGGGACAGACAGCAATCAGCCCCAGCATTTT.